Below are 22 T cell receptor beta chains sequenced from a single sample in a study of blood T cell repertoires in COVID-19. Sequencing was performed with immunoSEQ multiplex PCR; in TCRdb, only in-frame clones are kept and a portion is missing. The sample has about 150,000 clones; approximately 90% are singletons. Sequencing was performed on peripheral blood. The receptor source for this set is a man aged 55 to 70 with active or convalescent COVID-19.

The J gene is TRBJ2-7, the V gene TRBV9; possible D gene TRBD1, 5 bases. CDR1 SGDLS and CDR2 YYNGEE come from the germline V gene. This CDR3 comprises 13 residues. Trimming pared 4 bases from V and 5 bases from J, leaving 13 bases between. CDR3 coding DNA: TGTGCCAGCAGCTTAACAGGCGGCGACGAGCAGTACTTC. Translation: CASSLTGGDEQYF.

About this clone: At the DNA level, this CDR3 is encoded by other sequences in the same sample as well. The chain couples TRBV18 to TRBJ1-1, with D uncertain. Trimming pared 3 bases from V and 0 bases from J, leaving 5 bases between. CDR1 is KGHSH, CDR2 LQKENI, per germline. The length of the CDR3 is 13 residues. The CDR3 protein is CASSPDMNTEAFF. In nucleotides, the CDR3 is TGTGCCAGCTCACCCGACATGAACACTGAAGCTTTCTTT.

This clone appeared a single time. For the CDR3, the DNA is TGCGCCAGCAGCTTGGGAGCGGGGGGCGGGAATGAGCAGTTCTTC. It specifies CASSLGAGGGNEQFF. The chain uses TRBV5-1 and TRBJ2-1, with 9 bases lining up with TRBD2. V lost 0 bases, J lost 7 bases, and 5 bases stayed unmatched. This CDR3 has 15 residues. Per germline, CDR1 SGHRS and CDR2 YFSETQ.

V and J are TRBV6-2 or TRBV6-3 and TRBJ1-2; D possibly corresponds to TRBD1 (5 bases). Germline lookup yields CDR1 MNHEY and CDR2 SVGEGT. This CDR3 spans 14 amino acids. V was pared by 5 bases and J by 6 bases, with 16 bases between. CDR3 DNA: TGTGCCAGCAGTGCAAGCAGGGTCCTCGATGGCTACACCTTC. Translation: CASSASRVLDGYTF.

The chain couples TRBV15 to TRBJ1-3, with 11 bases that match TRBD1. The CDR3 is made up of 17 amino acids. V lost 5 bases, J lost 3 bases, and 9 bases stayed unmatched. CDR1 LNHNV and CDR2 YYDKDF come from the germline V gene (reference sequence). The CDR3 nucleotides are TGTGCCACCAGCCGACGAGGACAGGGGGCGAGTGGAAACACCATATATTTT. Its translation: CATSRRGQGASGNTIYF.

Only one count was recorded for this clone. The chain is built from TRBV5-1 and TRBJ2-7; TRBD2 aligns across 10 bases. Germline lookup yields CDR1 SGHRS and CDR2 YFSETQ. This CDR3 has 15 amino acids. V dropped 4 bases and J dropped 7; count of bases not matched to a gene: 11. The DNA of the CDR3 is TGCGCCAGCAGCCCCCATGGACTAGCGGAAAGGGAGCAGTACTTC. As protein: CASSPHGLAEREQYF.

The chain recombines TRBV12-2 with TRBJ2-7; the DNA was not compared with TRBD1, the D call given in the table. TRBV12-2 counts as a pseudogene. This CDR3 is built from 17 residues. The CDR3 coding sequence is TGTGCAAGTCGCTTAGCGGAAGGGGACAGTCGATGGTACGAGCAGTACTTC. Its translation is CASRLAEGDSRWYEQYF.

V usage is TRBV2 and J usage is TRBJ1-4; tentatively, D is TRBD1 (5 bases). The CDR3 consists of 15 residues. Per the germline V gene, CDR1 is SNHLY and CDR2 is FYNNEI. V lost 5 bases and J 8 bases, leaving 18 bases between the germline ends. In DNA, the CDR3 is TGTGCCAGCAGTCCGCGGGGACGGGCGGAGGAAAAACTGTTTTTT. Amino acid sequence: CASSPRGRAEEKLFF. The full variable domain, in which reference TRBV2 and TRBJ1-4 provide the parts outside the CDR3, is EPEVTQTPSHQVTQMGQEVILRCVPISNHLYFYWYRQILGQKVEFLVSFYNNEISEKSEIFDDQFSVERPDGSNFTLKIRSTKLEDSAMYFCASSPRGRAEEKLFFGSGTQLSVL.

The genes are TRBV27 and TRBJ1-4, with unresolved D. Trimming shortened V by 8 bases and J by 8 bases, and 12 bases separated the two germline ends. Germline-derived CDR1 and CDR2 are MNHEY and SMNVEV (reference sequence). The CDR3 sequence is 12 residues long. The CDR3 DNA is TGTGCCAGCCGGCGGGATAGAGAAAAACTGTTTTTT. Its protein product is CASRRDREKLFF. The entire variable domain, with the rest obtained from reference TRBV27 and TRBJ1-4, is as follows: EAQVTQNPRYLITVTGKKLTVTCSQNMNHEYMSWYRQDPGLGLRQIYYSMNVEVTDKGDVPEGYKVSRKEKRNFPLILESPSPNQTSLYFCASRRDREKLFFGSGTQLSVL.

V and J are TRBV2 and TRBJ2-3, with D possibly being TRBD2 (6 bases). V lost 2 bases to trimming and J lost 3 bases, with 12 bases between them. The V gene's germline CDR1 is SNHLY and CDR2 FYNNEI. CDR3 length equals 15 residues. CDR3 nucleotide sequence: TGTGCCAGCAGTGAATCACTAGCTGGAACAGATACGCAGTATTTT. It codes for CASSESLAGTDTQYF. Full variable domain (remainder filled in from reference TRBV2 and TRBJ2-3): EPEVTQTPSHQVTQMGQEVILRCVPISNHLYFYWYRQILGQKVEFLVSFYNNEISEKSEIFDDQFSVERPDGSNFTLKIRSTKLEDSAMYFCASSESLAGTDTQYFGPGTRLTVL.

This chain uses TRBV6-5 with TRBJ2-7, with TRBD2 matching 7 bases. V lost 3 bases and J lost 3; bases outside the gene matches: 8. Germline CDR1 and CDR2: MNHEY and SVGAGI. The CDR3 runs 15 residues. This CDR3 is CASSYSPAGNYEQYF. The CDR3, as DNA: TGTGCCAGCAGTTATTCCCCAGCGGGGAACTACGAGCAGTACTTC.

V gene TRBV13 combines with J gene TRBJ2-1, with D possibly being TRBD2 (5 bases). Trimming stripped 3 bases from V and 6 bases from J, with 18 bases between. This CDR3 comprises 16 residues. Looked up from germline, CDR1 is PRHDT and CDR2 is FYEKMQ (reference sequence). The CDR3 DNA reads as TGTGCCAGCAGCTTTATCTTAAGCGGACCAAGCAATGAGCAGTTCTTC. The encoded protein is CASSFILSGPSNEQFF.

The CDR3 DNA follows: TGTGCCAGCAGCTCCTTCCGGGAATCACCCCTCCACTTT. Amino acid sequence: CASSSFRESPLHF. The chain recombines TRBV11-2 with TRBJ1-6, with D uncertain. Germline loops: CDR1 SGHAT, CDR2 FQNNGV. CDR3 length equals 13 residues. V gave up 4 bases and J gave up 10 bases, with 11 bases separating them. Drawing the rest from reference TRBV11-2 and TRBJ1-6, the complete variable domain is EAGVAQSPRYKIIEKRQSVAFWCNPISGHATLYWYQQILGQGPKLLIQFQNNGVVDDSQLPKDRFSAERLKGVDSTLKIQPAKLEDSAVYLCASSSFRESPLHFGNGTRLTVT.

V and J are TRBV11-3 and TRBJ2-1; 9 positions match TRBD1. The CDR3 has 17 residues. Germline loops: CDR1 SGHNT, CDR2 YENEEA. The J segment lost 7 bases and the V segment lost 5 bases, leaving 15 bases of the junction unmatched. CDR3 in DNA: TGTGCCAGCAGCACACGAGGGAGGGGGGACAGGGAAAATGAGCAGTTCTTC. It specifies CASSTRGRGDRENEQFF.

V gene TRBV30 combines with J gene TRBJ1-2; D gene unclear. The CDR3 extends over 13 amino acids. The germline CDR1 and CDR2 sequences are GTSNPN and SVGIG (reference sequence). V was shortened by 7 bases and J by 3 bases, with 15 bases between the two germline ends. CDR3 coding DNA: TGTGCCTCCCCATCCTGGGAGGACTATGGCTACACCTTC. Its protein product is CASPSWEDYGYTF.

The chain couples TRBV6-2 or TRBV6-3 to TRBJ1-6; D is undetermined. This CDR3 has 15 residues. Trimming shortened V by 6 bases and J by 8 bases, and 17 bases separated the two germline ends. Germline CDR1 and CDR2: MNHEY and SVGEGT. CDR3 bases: TGTGCCAGCAGCCCTATTGGGCCGGGATATTCACCCCTCCACTTT. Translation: CASSPIGPGYSPLHF.

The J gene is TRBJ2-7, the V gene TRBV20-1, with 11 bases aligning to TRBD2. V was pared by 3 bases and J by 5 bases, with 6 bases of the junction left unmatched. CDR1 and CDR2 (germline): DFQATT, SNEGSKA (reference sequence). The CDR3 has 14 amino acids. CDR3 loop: CSASTTSGSDEQYF. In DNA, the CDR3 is TGCAGTGCTAGTACAACTAGCGGGAGTGACGAGCAGTACTTC.

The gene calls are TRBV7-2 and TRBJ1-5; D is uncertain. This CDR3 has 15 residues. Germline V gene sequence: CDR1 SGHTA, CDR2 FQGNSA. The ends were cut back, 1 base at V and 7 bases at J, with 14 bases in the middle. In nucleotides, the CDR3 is TGTGCCAGCAGCTTAGTCGGGGAGGGAAGGCAGCCCCAGCATTTT. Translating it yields CASSLVGEGRQPQHF.

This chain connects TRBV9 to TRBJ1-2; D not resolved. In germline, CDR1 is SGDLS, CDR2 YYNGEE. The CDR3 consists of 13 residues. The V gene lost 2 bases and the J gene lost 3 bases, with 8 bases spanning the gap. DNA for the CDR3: TGTGCCAGCAGCGTTCGACAAGACTATGGCTACACCTTC. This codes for CASSVRQDYGYTF.

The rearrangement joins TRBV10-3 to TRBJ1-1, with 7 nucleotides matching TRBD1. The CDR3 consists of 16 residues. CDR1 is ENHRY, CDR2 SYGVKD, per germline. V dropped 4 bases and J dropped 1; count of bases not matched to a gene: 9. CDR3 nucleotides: TGTGCCATCAGTGTGCGGCCCGACAGGGCGAACACTGAAGCTTTCTTT. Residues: CAISVRPDRANTEAFF.

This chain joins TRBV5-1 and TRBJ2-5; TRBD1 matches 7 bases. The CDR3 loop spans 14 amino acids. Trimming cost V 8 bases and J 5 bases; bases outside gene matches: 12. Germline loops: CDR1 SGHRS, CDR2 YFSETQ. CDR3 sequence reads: CARDRVRGCETQYF. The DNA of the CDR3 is TGCGCCAGAGATAGGGTCAGGGGGTGCGAGACCCAGTACTTC.

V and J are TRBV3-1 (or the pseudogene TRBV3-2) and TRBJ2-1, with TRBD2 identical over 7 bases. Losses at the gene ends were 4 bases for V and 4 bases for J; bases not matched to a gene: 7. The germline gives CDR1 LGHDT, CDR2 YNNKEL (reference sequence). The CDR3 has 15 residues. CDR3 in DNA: TGTGCCAGCAGCCTCGGATGGGGGGGTTACAATGAGCAGTTCTTC. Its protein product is CASSLGWGGYNEQFF.